This T cell receptor (beta chain) was documented in a study of blood T cell repertoires in COVID-19. Background on the study: COVID-19 samples from acute and convalescent phases originated in the United States, Italy and Spain. Nucleic acid was either cDNA or gDNA, and it came from T cells, B-cell-depleted T cells, or PBMCs.

The CDR3 runs to 14 residues. Germline-derived CDR1 and CDR2 are MNHEY and SMNVEV (reference sequence). The ends were cut back, 3 bases at V and 7 bases at J, with 10 bases in the middle. As originally analysed: The authors estimated nucleated cell counts from reference gene primer amplification. Clones were sequenced by immunoSEQ multiplex PCR, and TCRdb holds only the in-frame ones, with some missing. Clone size and the V and J calls come from that table; the DNA yielded D and trimming. This sample carries about 69,000 clones, 80% to 85% of them seen once, and the ten largest clones take 27%. The genes are TRBV27 and TRBJ1-6; D is undetermined. Sequenced: peripheral blood. The sequence came from a human donor in a cohort sampled during active COVID-19. The CDR3 nucleotides are TGTGCCAGCAGTTTCGGAGGGAGCAATTCACCCCTCCACTTT. Its protein product is CASSFGGSNSPLHF.